The rows below give T cell receptor beta chains drawn from one sample of a study of naive CD8 T cells in extremely preterm neonates. The assay was immunoSEQ multiplex PCR, and TCRdb's table has in-frame clones only and misses some. The sample includes some 5,700 clones, around 97% of them seen just once. The specimen sequenced was naive CD8+ T cells from blood. The receptor set was obtained from a human donor in good health. Each CDR3 is given with its conserved first and last residue. The D gene is left open where the match is weak. Part of the rows lack a size; the others show once, few, many or a class for expanded clones.

cdr3_nt: TGTGCCATCAGGGGTTGGGCTCAAGAGACCCAGTACTTC; cdr3_aa: CAIRGWAQETQYF; v_call: TRBV10-3; clone_size: -; j_call: TRBJ2-5; d_call: -
cdr3_nt: TGTGCCAGCAGCCCGGACAGGGTTCGGACAGATACGCAGTATTTT; cdr3_aa: CASSPDRVRTDTQYF; v_call: TRBV7-9; clone_size: -; j_call: TRBJ2-3; d_call: TRBD1
cdr3_nt: TGTGCCTGGAGGGGTAGGGGGCGAGTATATGGCACTGAAGCTTTCTTT; cdr3_aa: CAWRGRGRVYGTEAFF; v_call: TRBV30; clone_size: -; j_call: TRBJ1-1; d_call: TRBD1
cdr3_nt: TGTGCCAGCAGCTTAGGGAGGGCCGCTAACTATGGCTACACCTTC; cdr3_aa: CASSLGRAANYGYTF; v_call: TRBV13; clone_size: -; j_call: TRBJ1-2; d_call: -
cdr3_nt: TGCGCCAGCAGCCAAGACAGAGGGCCCTATGGCTACACCTTC; cdr3_aa: CASSQDRGPYGYTF; v_call: TRBV4-3; clone_size: -; j_call: TRBJ1-2; d_call: -
cdr3_nt: TGTGCCAGCAGCCAAGGGATTTCAGCGGGATACAATGAGCAGTTCTTC; cdr3_aa: CASSQGISAGYNEQFF; v_call: TRBV14; clone_size: -; j_call: TRBJ2-1; d_call: TRBD2
cdr3_nt: TGTGCCAGCAGCTTATTCGGTGCTAGCGCCATTGGGACCCAGTACTTC; cdr3_aa: CASSLFGASAIGTQYF; v_call: TRBV7-2; clone_size: -; j_call: TRBJ2-5; d_call: -
cdr3_nt: TGCGCCAGCAGCCAAGAAGAGGGACATCAGAGCTCCTACGAGCAGTACTTC; cdr3_aa: CASSQEEGHQSSYEQYF; v_call: TRBV4-3; clone_size: -; j_call: TRBJ2-7; d_call: -
cdr3_nt: TGTGCCAGCGGGTTGAGGGATAATGAAAAACTGTTTTTT; cdr3_aa: CASGLRDNEKLFF; v_call: TRBV6-1; clone_size: -; j_call: TRBJ1-4; d_call: -
cdr3_nt: TGTGCCAGCTCACCACCGGGACAGGGGGCAACGGGCCTCCACTTT; cdr3_aa: CASSPPGQGATGLHF; v_call: TRBV18; clone_size: -; j_call: TRBJ1-6; d_call: TRBD1
cdr3_nt: TGTGCCAGCAGTGTCCTAGGGGGACCGAATGGGGAGACCCAGTACTTC; cdr3_aa: CASSVLGGPNGETQYF; v_call: TRBV6-1; clone_size: -; j_call: TRBJ2-5; d_call: -
cdr3_nt: TGTGCCAGCAGCCTTCGACTAGCGGGAGGGGTTTCTGGGGCCAACGTCCTGACTTTC; cdr3_aa: CASSLRLAGGVSGANVLTF; v_call: TRBV28; clone_size: -; j_call: TRBJ2-6; d_call: TRBD2
cdr3_nt: TGTGCCAGCAGTTTACTACAGGGGGGTAGAGATACGCAGTATTTT; cdr3_aa: CASSLLQGGRDTQYF; v_call: TRBV27; clone_size: -; j_call: TRBJ2-3; d_call: TRBD1
cdr3_nt: TGCGCCAGCAGTAGGGGAACCATACCGGGACAAATTAACTATGGCTACACCTTC; cdr3_aa: CASSRGTIPGQINYGYTF; v_call: TRBV5-1; clone_size: -; j_call: TRBJ1-2; d_call: -
cdr3_nt: TGCGCCAGCAGCTTGGGCGGTGTAACAGATACGCAGTATTTT; cdr3_aa: CASSLGGVTDTQYF; v_call: TRBV5-1; clone_size: -; j_call: TRBJ2-3; d_call: -
cdr3_nt: TGTGCCAGCAGTTACTGGCGGGACACTGAAGCTTTCTTT; cdr3_aa: CASSYWRDTEAFF; v_call: TRBV6-5; clone_size: -; j_call: TRBJ1-1; d_call: -
cdr3_nt: TGTGCCAGCAGTGTGGTCCCGGGACTAGCGGGCCATGAGCAGTTCTTC; cdr3_aa: CASSVVPGLAGHEQFF; v_call: TRBV6-1; clone_size: once; j_call: TRBJ2-1; d_call: TRBD2
cdr3_nt: TGTGCCAGCAGTTCATTCTGGGAGAGCAATCAGCCCCAGCATTTT; cdr3_aa: CASSSFWESNQPQHF; v_call: TRBV28; clone_size: -; j_call: TRBJ1-5; d_call: -
cdr3_nt: TGTGCCTGGAGTGTCACAGGGGCCAGAAGTGAAAAACTGTTTTTT; cdr3_aa: CAWSVTGARSEKLFF; v_call: TRBV30; clone_size: -; j_call: TRBJ1-4; d_call: TRBD1
cdr3_nt: TGTGCCAGCAGTTCAGCGGGGGACAATCAGCCCCAGCATTTT; cdr3_aa: CASSSAGDNQPQHF; v_call: TRBV28; clone_size: once; j_call: TRBJ1-5; d_call: -
cdr3_nt: TGTGCCAGCAGCGGACAGCCTGAAGCTTTCTTT; cdr3_aa: CASSGQPEAFF; v_call: TRBV2; clone_size: -; j_call: TRBJ1-1; d_call: -
cdr3_nt: TGCGCCAGCAGCCAAGGACGCGGCCCAAGCGGTTACGAGCAGTACTTC; cdr3_aa: CASSQGRGPSGYEQYF; v_call: TRBV4-1; clone_size: -; j_call: TRBJ2-7; d_call: -
cdr3_nt: TGTGCCAGCAGCTGGGACAGGGGAGAGCAGTTCTTC; cdr3_aa: CASSWDRGEQFF; v_call: TRBV11-1; clone_size: -; j_call: TRBJ2-1; d_call: TRBD1
cdr3_nt: TGTGCCAGCAGTTCCCCGGGACAGGGGTCGTACGAGCAGTACTTC; cdr3_aa: CASSSPGQGSYEQYF; v_call: TRBV28; clone_size: once; j_call: TRBJ2-7; d_call: TRBD1
cdr3_nt: TGCAGCGTTACTATTGGACAGCTGTCCGGGCCCCAGCATTTT; cdr3_aa: CSVTIGQLSGPQHF; v_call: TRBV29-1; clone_size: -; j_call: TRBJ1-5; d_call: -
cdr3_nt: TGTGCCAGCAGTCTGAGACAGGCAATCAATCAGCCCCAGCATTTT; cdr3_aa: CASSLRQAINQPQHF; v_call: TRBV28; clone_size: -; j_call: TRBJ1-5; d_call: -
cdr3_nt: TGTGCCAGCTCGACCCCTAGCGGGAGATCCGGGGAGCTGTTTTTT; cdr3_aa: CASSTPSGRSGELFF; v_call: TRBV18; clone_size: -; j_call: TRBJ2-2; d_call: TRBD2
cdr3_nt: TGTGCCAGCAGTGTATCTCCAGGACCCGGGACATATCGTGGCTACACCTTC; cdr3_aa: CASSVSPGPGTYRGYTF; v_call: TRBV6-1; clone_size: -; j_call: TRBJ1-2; d_call: -
cdr3_nt: TGTGCCAGCAGCCCCTGGACAGGAGGCTACGAGCAGTACTTC; cdr3_aa: CASSPWTGGYEQYF; v_call: TRBV11-3; clone_size: -; j_call: TRBJ2-7; d_call: TRBD1